This is a list of T cell receptor beta chains from one sample in a study of blood T cell repertoires in COVID-19. Here immunoSEQ multiplex PCR was the method, and the copy in TCRdb shows in-frame clones only, minus some. The sample has 130,000 or so clones, around 83% seen once. Sample: peripheral blood. Receptor source: a human donor in a cohort sampled during active COVID-19. CDR3s include the opening cysteine and the closing phenylalanine or tryptophan. Fields, in order: V gene, clone size, D gene, J gene, CDR3 protein, CDR3 DNA. D genes are given only for firm matches. Some rows mark clone size as missing; the rest say once, few, many or name a class of expanded clone.

v_call: TRBV27; clone_size: .; d_call: TRBD2; j_call: TRBJ2-3; cdr3_aa: CASSKPTSGATTDTQYF; cdr3_nt: TGTGCCAGCAGCAAACCGACTAGCGGGGCTACCACAGATACGCAGTATTTT
v_call: TRBV6-5; clone_size: .; d_call: TRBD1; j_call: TRBJ2-1; cdr3_aa: CASSYTTGTGRNEQFF; cdr3_nt: TGTGCCAGCAGTTACACAACCGGGACAGGGAGGAATGAGCAGTTCTTC
v_call: TRBV9; clone_size: few; d_call: TRBD1; j_call: TRBJ2-2; cdr3_aa: CASSAGDRVTGELFF; cdr3_nt: TGTGCCAGCAGCGCCGGGGACAGGGTCACCGGGGAGCTGTTTTTT
v_call: TRBV7-9; clone_size: .; d_call: .; j_call: TRBJ1-2; cdr3_aa: CASSTSPGYTF; cdr3_nt: TGTGCCAGCAGCACTTCACCTGGCTACACCTTC
v_call: TRBV9; clone_size: once; d_call: TRBD1; j_call: TRBJ2-5; cdr3_aa: CASSARTGLQLQETQYF; cdr3_nt: TGTGCCAGCAGCGCACGGACAGGCCTACAACTTCAAGAGACCCAGTACTTC
v_call: TRBV9; clone_size: once; d_call: .; j_call: TRBJ1-6; cdr3_aa: CASSKTRGADSPLHF; cdr3_nt: TGTGCCAGCAGCAAGACCCGGGGGGCAGATTCACCCCTCCACTTT
v_call: TRBV7-6; clone_size: .; d_call: TRBD2; j_call: TRBJ2-1; cdr3_aa: CASSPRLAGLYGDDNNEQFF; cdr3_nt: TGTGCCAGCAGCCCGCGACTAGCGGGACTGTATGGTGACGATAACAATGAGCAGTTCTTC
v_call: TRBV27; clone_size: .; d_call: .; j_call: TRBJ1-2; cdr3_aa: CASSLSGRGQDTF; cdr3_nt: TGTGCCAGCAGTTTATCGGGGCGGGGGCAGGACACCTTC
v_call: TRBV7-8; clone_size: .; d_call: TRBD1; j_call: TRBJ1-2; cdr3_aa: CASSSRQGRYGYTF; cdr3_nt: TGTGCCAGCAGCTCCAGACAGGGGAGATATGGCTACACCTTC
v_call: TRBV5-1; clone_size: .; d_call: .; j_call: TRBJ2-1; cdr3_aa: CASSLNAGENEQFF; cdr3_nt: TGCGCCAGCAGCTTGAACGCAGGGGAGAATGAGCAGTTCTTC
v_call: TRBV5-1; clone_size: .; d_call: TRBD1; j_call: TRBJ1-2; cdr3_aa: CASSLGDSSFYGYTF; cdr3_nt: TGCGCCAGCAGCTTGGGGGACAGTAGCTTCTATGGCTACACCTTC
v_call: TRBV6-5; clone_size: once; d_call: TRBD1; j_call: TRBJ1-2; cdr3_aa: CASRTDRGEGYTF; cdr3_nt: TGTGCCAGCAGGACCGACAGGGGAGAAGGCTACACCTTC
v_call: TRBV30; clone_size: .; d_call: .; j_call: TRBJ1-2; cdr3_aa: CAWSAGGANYGYTF; cdr3_nt: TGTGCCTGGAGCGCCGGGGGAGCTAACTATGGCTACACCTTC
v_call: TRBV4-2; clone_size: .; d_call: .; j_call: TRBJ1-5; cdr3_aa: CASSQEGGSNQPQHF; cdr3_nt: TGTGCCAGCAGCCAAGAGGGGGGAAGCAATCAGCCCCAGCATTTT
v_call: TRBV15; clone_size: .; d_call: TRBD2; j_call: TRBJ2-3; cdr3_aa: CATSRGGDTDTQYF; cdr3_nt: TGTGCCACCAGCCGGGGGGGGGACACAGATACGCAGTATTTT
v_call: TRBV3-1/TRBV3-2; clone_size: .; d_call: TRBD1; j_call: TRBJ2-7; cdr3_aa: CASSLPLGTGAYEQYF; cdr3_nt: TGTGCCAGCAGCCTTCCACTCGGGACAGGCGCCTACGAGCAGTACTTC
v_call: TRBV12-3/TRBV12-4; clone_size: .; d_call: .; j_call: TRBJ2-7; cdr3_aa: CASSLWREQYF; cdr3_nt: TGTGCCAGCAGTTTATGGAGGGAGCAGTACTTC
v_call: TRBV7-9; clone_size: .; d_call: .; j_call: TRBJ2-7; cdr3_aa: CASSFGGTDYEQYF; cdr3_nt: TGTGCCAGCAGCTTCGGCGGGACGGACTACGAGCAGTACTTC
v_call: TRBV10-3; clone_size: .; d_call: .; j_call: TRBJ2-1; cdr3_aa: CAISDRKGDYYNEQFF; cdr3_nt: TGTGCCATCAGTGACCGGAAGGGTGACTACTACAATGAGCAGTTCTTC
v_call: TRBV9; clone_size: .; d_call: .; j_call: TRBJ2-1; cdr3_aa: CASSVGASSYNEQFF; cdr3_nt: TGTGCCAGCAGCGTAGGTGCTAGCTCCTACAATGAGCAGTTCTTC
v_call: TRBV6-2/TRBV6-3; clone_size: .; d_call: TRBD2; j_call: TRBJ2-1; cdr3_aa: CASSYVELADYSSYNEQFF; cdr3_nt: TGTGCCAGCAGTTATGTTGAACTAGCGGATTACAGCTCCTACAATGAGCAGTTCTTC
v_call: TRBV19; clone_size: .; d_call: .; j_call: TRBJ2-1; cdr3_aa: CASSPNRDSYNEQFF; cdr3_nt: TGTGCCAGTAGTCCAAACCGGGACTCCTACAATGAGCAGTTCTTC
v_call: TRBV5-1; clone_size: .; d_call: TRBD2; j_call: TRBJ2-2; cdr3_aa: CASSSVAGGGGLALQLFF; cdr3_nt: TGCGCCAGCAGCTCGGTTGCAGGCGGCGGCGGACTAGCGTTGCAGCTGTTTTTT
v_call: TRBV5-3; clone_size: .; d_call: .; j_call: TRBJ1-6; cdr3_aa: CARSYLSPLHF; cdr3_nt: TGTGCCAGAAGCTATCTTTCACCCCTCCACTTT
v_call: TRBV6-2/TRBV6-3; clone_size: .; d_call: TRBD2; j_call: TRBJ2-5; cdr3_aa: CASSTQGLAVQETQYF; cdr3_nt: TGTGCCAGCAGCACTCAGGGACTAGCGGTTCAAGAGACCCAGTACTTC
v_call: TRBV19; clone_size: .; d_call: .; j_call: TRBJ1-3; cdr3_aa: CASVGTPSGNTIYF; cdr3_nt: TGTGCCAGCGTCGGGACTCCGTCGGGAAACACCATATATTTT
v_call: TRBV11-1; clone_size: .; d_call: TRBD2; j_call: TRBJ2-3; cdr3_aa: CASSIGRDYTDTQYF; cdr3_nt: TGTGCCAGCAGCATCGGCCGGGACTACACAGATACGCAGTATTTT
v_call: TRBV6-2/TRBV6-3; clone_size: .; d_call: .; j_call: TRBJ1-1; cdr3_aa: CASSLDSGTAAFF; cdr3_nt: TGTGCCAGCAGTCTGGACTCCGGTACGGCAGCTTTCTTT
v_call: TRBV29-1; clone_size: .; d_call: TRBD1; j_call: TRBJ1-1; cdr3_aa: CSVTLDRGGNTEAFF; cdr3_nt: TGCAGCGTGACTCTGGACAGGGGAGGAAACACTGAAGCTTTCTTT
v_call: TRBV7-9; clone_size: .; d_call: TRBD2; j_call: TRBJ2-1; cdr3_aa: CASSLRGSGSYNEQFF; cdr3_nt: TGTGCCAGCAGCTTACGTGGTAGCGGGAGCTACAATGAGCAGTTCTTC
v_call: TRBV11-1; clone_size: .; d_call: .; j_call: TRBJ2-7; cdr3_aa: CASSLGSQRSSYEQYF; cdr3_nt: TGTGCCAGCAGCTTAGGAAGCCAGCGAAGCTCCTACGAGCAGTACTTC
v_call: TRBV18; clone_size: .; d_call: .; j_call: TRBJ2-1; cdr3_aa: CASSTLLGTYNEQFF; cdr3_nt: TGTGCCAGCTCAACCCTACTAGGAACCTACAATGAGCAGTTCTTC
v_call: TRBV2; clone_size: .; d_call: .; j_call: TRBJ1-6; cdr3_aa: CASIREGAGRDFYSPLHF; cdr3_nt: TGTGCCAGCATACGGGAAGGAGCGGGCAGGGACTTTTATTCACCCCTCCACTTT
v_call: TRBV18; clone_size: .; d_call: TRBD2; j_call: TRBJ2-1; cdr3_aa: CASSRPGLAGSNEQFF; cdr3_nt: TGTGCCAGCTCCCGGCCGGGACTAGCGGGATCCAATGAGCAGTTCTTC
v_call: TRBV5-1; clone_size: .; d_call: TRBD1; j_call: TRBJ1-2; cdr3_aa: CASSLRPGQGAVANYGYTF; cdr3_nt: TGCGCCAGCAGCTTAAGGCCGGGACAGGGGGCGGTAGCTAACTATGGCTACACCTTC
v_call: TRBV7-9; clone_size: medium-sized; d_call: TRBD1; j_call: TRBJ2-1; cdr3_aa: CASSSGQGNEQFF; cdr3_nt: TGTGCCAGCAGCTCTGGACAGGGTAATGAGCAGTTCTTC
v_call: TRBV6-2/TRBV6-3; clone_size: .; d_call: .; j_call: TRBJ2-2; cdr3_aa: CASSRSQRIANTGELFF; cdr3_nt: TGTGCCAGCAGCCGTTCCCAGCGTATAGCGAACACCGGGGAGCTGTTTTTT
v_call: TRBV30; clone_size: .; d_call: TRBD2; j_call: TRBJ2-7; cdr3_aa: CAWSVSLAGVRNEQYF; cdr3_nt: TGTGCCTGGAGTGTAAGTTTAGCGGGAGTCCGTAACGAGCAGTACTTC
v_call: TRBV5-1; clone_size: .; d_call: TRBD1; j_call: TRBJ1-2; cdr3_aa: CASSLGQGGRSTF; cdr3_nt: TGCGCCAGCAGCTTAGGACAGGGGGGAAGGAGCACCTTC
v_call: TRBV19; clone_size: once; d_call: TRBD1; j_call: TRBJ2-1; cdr3_aa: CASSTTRGRYNEQFF; cdr3_nt: TGTGCCAGTAGTACCACTAGGGGGCGATACAATGAGCAGTTCTTC
v_call: TRBV6-5; clone_size: .; d_call: TRBD1; j_call: TRBJ2-1; cdr3_aa: CASRSGGAGYNEQFF; cdr3_nt: TGTGCCAGCAGATCAGGGGGCGCCGGATACAATGAGCAGTTCTTC
v_call: TRBV6-2/TRBV6-3; clone_size: .; d_call: .; j_call: TRBJ1-5; cdr3_aa: CASSYFGRGSNQPQHF; cdr3_nt: TGTGCCAGCAGTTACTTTGGCAGGGGTAGCAATCAGCCCCAGCATTTT
v_call: TRBV2; clone_size: .; d_call: TRBD1; j_call: TRBJ2-7; cdr3_aa: CASSEGAGGRYEQYF; cdr3_nt: TGTGCCAGCAGTGAAGGAGCAGGGGGCAGGTACGAGCAGTACTTC
v_call: TRBV19; clone_size: .; d_call: TRBD1; j_call: TRBJ1-2; cdr3_aa: CASTPTGQNYGYTF; cdr3_nt: TGTGCCAGTACCCCGACGGGACAGAACTATGGCTACACCTTC
v_call: TRBV6-6; clone_size: .; d_call: TRBD2; j_call: TRBJ2-7; cdr3_aa: CASSHSGSVYEQYF; cdr3_nt: TGTGCCAGCAGTCATAGCGGGAGTGTCTACGAGCAGTACTTC
v_call: TRBV7-8; clone_size: .; d_call: TRBD2; j_call: TRBJ2-1; cdr3_aa: CASSLVAGARWNEQFF; cdr3_nt: TGTGCCAGCAGCTTAGTAGCGGGAGCGCGGTGGAATGAGCAGTTCTTC
v_call: TRBV28; clone_size: .; d_call: .; j_call: TRBJ1-3; cdr3_aa: CASSLQSGNTIYF; cdr3_nt: TGTGCCAGCAGTCTACAGTCCGGAAACACCATATATTTT
v_call: TRBV9; clone_size: .; d_call: .; j_call: TRBJ1-6; cdr3_aa: CASSRGFRDSPLHF; cdr3_nt: TGTGCCAGCAGTAGGGGGTTCCGTGATTCACCCCTCCACTTT
v_call: TRBV5-1; clone_size: .; d_call: TRBD2; j_call: TRBJ2-3; cdr3_aa: CASSSRTSAGGGTQYF; cdr3_nt: TGCGCCAGCAGCTCCAGGACTAGCGCGGGGGGAGGTACGCAGTATTTT
v_call: TRBV4-1; clone_size: .; d_call: TRBD1; j_call: TRBJ1-1; cdr3_aa: CASSGDRVRMNTEAFF; cdr3_nt: TGCGCCAGCAGCGGGGACAGGGTGCGTATGAACACTGAAGCTTTCTTT
v_call: TRBV28; clone_size: .; d_call: .; j_call: TRBJ2-5; cdr3_aa: CASSVTQETQYF; cdr3_nt: TGTGCCAGCAGTGTGACTCAAGAGACCCAGTACTTC
v_call: TRBV5-1; clone_size: .; d_call: .; j_call: TRBJ1-4; cdr3_aa: CASSPWTATNEKLFF; cdr3_nt: TGCGCCAGCAGCCCCTGGACAGCAACTAATGAAAAACTGTTTTTT
v_call: TRBV7-9; clone_size: .; d_call: .; j_call: TRBJ2-2; cdr3_aa: CASSQIGELFF; cdr3_nt: TGTGCCAGCAGCCAAATTGGGGAGCTGTTTTTT
v_call: TRBV20-1; clone_size: once; d_call: .; j_call: TRBJ1-1; cdr3_aa: CSASHPRAGRNTEAFF; cdr3_nt: TGCAGTGCTAGTCACCCTCGTGCGGGCCGGAACACTGAAGCTTTCTTT
v_call: TRBV3-1/TRBV3-2; clone_size: .; d_call: TRBD2; j_call: TRBJ2-1; cdr3_aa: CASSQVLAGVGLYNEQFF; cdr3_nt: TGTGCCAGCAGCCAAGTACTAGCGGGAGTAGGGCTATACAATGAGCAGTTCTTC
v_call: TRBV7-8; clone_size: .; d_call: TRBD2; j_call: TRBJ2-7; cdr3_aa: CASSPGTSPTYEQYF; cdr3_nt: TGTGCCAGCAGCCCCGGGACTAGCCCAACCTACGAGCAGTACTTC
v_call: TRBV19; clone_size: once; d_call: TRBD2; j_call: TRBJ2-5; cdr3_aa: CASSNNREGKTQYF; cdr3_nt: TGTGCCAGTAGTAATAATCGGGAGGGCAAGACCCAGTACTTC
v_call: TRBV7-2; clone_size: .; d_call: .; j_call: TRBJ2-5; cdr3_aa: CASSFHGQETQYF; cdr3_nt: TGTGCCAGCAGCTTCCACGGCCAAGAGACCCAGTACTTC